The sequence of this T cell receptor (beta chain) was determined in a study of cytomegalovirus exposure and HLA in healthy donors. Study-level background: There were tens of millions of unique TCRs (from HLA-typed donors) in an early data release.

General study results and limits: In all likelihood, a cluster of highly shared sequence variants was a sequencing artifact. Exclusion applied to some V segments, including TRBV6-2 and TRBV6-3, as they were indistinguishable.

Nominally healthy donors provided the samples, though records likely missed some immune exposures. A note on this clone: Its target is unknown.

PCR used 60 Vbeta primers and 13 Jbeta primers. Method: immunoSEQ multiplex PCR; TCRdb's copy keeps in-frame clones and lacks some. There are some 89,000 clones in the sample, with around 3.6% held by the top ten. The CDR3 runs to 14 residues. V lost 8 bases, J lost 2 bases, and 8 bases stayed unmatched. This receptor was taken from a woman aged 25 to 39 in good health and CMV-seronegative. Sequencing input: PBMCs. The chain uses TRBV23-1 and TRBJ1-1, with TRBD1 matching over 7 bases. TRBV23-1 is identified as an open reading frame with a role that is uncertain. For the CDR3, the DNA is TGCGCCAGCGCGACTGACAGGGTTAACACTGAAGCTTTCTTT. This translates into CASATDRVNTEAFF.